The 29 T cell receptor beta chains reported below all come from one sample, sequenced in a study of Ad26.COV2.S vaccination and SARS-CoV-2 variants. Treatment defined: over 15 received Ad26.COV2.S at low or high dose, single or two shots; several received placebo; per-sample allocation not given. Sampling occurred on day 63 after the first vaccine or placebo injection. Repertoires were generated with immunoSEQ multiplex PCR, while TCRdb's copy carries only in-frame clones and drops some. The sample lists under 550,000 clones, 88% occurring once. The starting material was peripheral blood, obtained in a trial of Ad26.COV2.S vaccine versus placebo. The receptors were gathered from a person between 18 and 65 years old who received the Ad26.COV2.S COVID-19 vaccine or a placebo.

The V gene is TRBV5-1, the J gene TRBJ1-2; 9 nucleotides line up with TRBD1. The germline V gene encodes CDR1 SGHRS and CDR2 YFSETQ. The V gene end was trimmed by 2 bases and the J gene end by 0 bases; junction bases not matched to a gene: 5. The CDR3 is made up of 16 amino acids. For the CDR3, the DNA is TGCGCCAGCAGCTTTACAGGGGGCTCCACTAACTATGGCTACACCTTC. It specifies CASSFTGGSTNYGYTF.

The table lists this clone with a count of one. The chain carries TRBV21-1 and TRBJ1-5. TRBV21-1 is classified as a pseudogene. This CDR3 comprises 16 residues. The chain's CDR3 is CASSPRGGSTNQPQHF. In DNA form, the CDR3 reads TGTGCCAGCAGCCCCCGGGGGGGGAGTACCAATCAGCCCCAGCATTTT.

Only a few counts were recorded for this clone. The CDR3 sequence: CASSLLGTAYYNEQFF. CDR3 nucleotide sequence: TGCGCCAGCAGCTTGTTGGGGACAGCCTATTACAATGAGCAGTTCTTC. The rearrangement joins TRBV5-1 to TRBJ2-1; 7 nucleotides align to TRBD1. V dropped 1 base and J dropped 4; count of bases not matched to a gene: 8. The CDR3 loop spans 16 amino acids. Germline loops: CDR1 SGHRS, CDR2 YFSETQ.

The V gene is TRBV1, the J gene TRBJ2-2; no DNA check was done on the table's D call, TRBD2. TRBV1 is a documented pseudogene. The CDR3 runs 18 residues. The CDR3 nucleotides read TGCACCAGCAGCCTACAATTCGAACGGGGAATGGTAGCCGGGGAGCTGTTTTTT. It translates to CTSSLQFERGMVAGELFF.

This clone was counted once. The rearrangement links TRBV12-3 or TRBV12-4 to TRBJ1-2; 9 bases are shared with TRBD1. The CDR3 is 13 amino acids. The J segment lost 7 bases and the V segment lost 5 bases, leaving 5 bases of the junction unmatched. The CDR3 DNA follows: TGTGCCAGCAGTCGGGACAGGGAGGGTGGCTACACCTTC. Its translation is CASSRDREGGYTF.

The chain joins TRBV7-9 to TRBJ2-7; 9 bases line up with TRBD1. The V gene end was trimmed by 4 bases and the J gene end by 5 bases; junction bases not matched to a gene: 6. The CDR3 is made up of 14 amino acids. CDR1 is SEHNR and CDR2 is FQNEAQ in the germline V gene (reference sequence). CDR3 protein: CASSSTGGVDEQYF. As DNA, the CDR3 is TGTGCCAGCAGCTCCACAGGGGGCGTCGACGAGCAGTACTTC.

This clone was detected only once. V and J are TRBV19 and TRBJ2-5; 7 nucleotides line up with TRBD2. J gave up 5 bases and V 3 bases, and 6 bases lay outside the gene matches. CDR1 and CDR2 from the germline V gene are LNHDA and SQIVND (reference sequence). This CDR3 contains 14 residues. This CDR3 reads CASSIWEGGETQYF. DNA of the CDR3: TGTGCCAGTAGTATTTGGGAGGGAGGGGAGACCCAGTACTTC.

This clone was observed a single time. The rearrangement uses TRBV6-2 or TRBV6-3 and TRBJ2-7, with D hard to call. The CDR3 is 13 residues long. The germline gives CDR1 MNHEY, CDR2 SVGEGT. V lost 2 bases, J lost 2 bases, and 7 bases lay in between. The CDR3, as DNA: TGTGCCAGCAGTTACGGGCCAGCCTACGAGCAGTACTTC. It encodes CASSYGPAYEQYF.

This clone was counted a few times. The chain couples TRBV4-2 to TRBJ1-3; possibly TRBD1 for D (6 bases). The CDR3 extends over 17 amino acids. The V and J ends lost 4 bases and 2 bases respectively, with 18 bases between them. Germline-derived CDR1 and CDR2 are LGHNA and YNFKEQ. For the CDR3, the DNA is TGTGCCAGCAGCCCACCGCCCGGACAGTTCCCTGGAAACACCATATATTTT. This encodes CASSPPPGQFPGNTIYF.

The chain employs TRBV13 and TRBJ2-3, with D possibly matching TRBD2 (6 bases). Trimming left V 4 bases short and J 4 bases short, with 12 bases between. Germline-derived CDR1 and CDR2 are PRHDT and FYEKMQ (reference sequence). The CDR3 is 14 amino acids. The CDR3 DNA is TGTGCCAGCAGCTCCGGACTATCGGCAGATACGCAGTATTTT. Translated, it gives CASSSGLSADTQYF.

This clone was seen once. The genes are TRBV3-1 (or the pseudogene TRBV3-2) and TRBJ2-3; 7 bases are a match to TRBD2. This CDR3 spans 16 amino acids. In germline, CDR1 is LGHDT, CDR2 YNNKEL (reference sequence). V lost 0 bases to trimming and J lost 6 bases; unmatched junction nucleotides: 9. The CDR3 DNA reads TGTGCCAGCAGCCAAGAGTTGAAACTAGCGACGGATACGCAGTATTTT. Translation gives CASSQELKLATDTQYF.

This chain joins TRBV6-5 and TRBJ2-3, with D perhaps matching TRBD2 (7 bases). Between the trimmed V and J ends, which lost 5 bases and 6 bases, there was a span of 18 bases. Per germline, CDR1 MNHEY and CDR2 SVGAGI. The CDR3 spans 15 residues. The CDR3 here is CASSLGGGASDTQYF. DNA of the CDR3: TGTGCCAGCAGTCTTGGTGGGGGGGCCAGTGATACGCAGTATTTT.

This rearrangement joins TRBV27 to TRBJ1-3; a possible D gene is TRBD1 (6 bases). Trimming shortened V by 6 bases and J by 7 bases, and 16 bases separated the two germline ends. The CDR3 totals 14 residues. Germline V CDR1 and CDR2: MNHEY, SMNVEV (reference sequence). CDR3 protein: CASSETGLINTIYF. Written as DNA, the CDR3 is TGTGCCAGCAGCGAAACAGGGTTGATCAACACCATATATTTT.

This chain connects TRBV28 to TRBJ2-7; tentatively, D is TRBD1 or TRBD2 (5 bases each). CDR1 MDHEN and CDR2 SYDVKM come from the germline V gene. Between the trimmed V and J ends, which lost 5 bases and 5 bases, there was a span of 13 bases. This CDR3 contains 13 residues. The CDR3 spells CASSRGVVHEQYF. The CDR3 bases are TGTGCCAGCAGTAGAGGGGTGGTGCACGAGCAGTACTTC.

CDR3 coding DNA: TGTGCCAGTAGTATCGCTGGCAGCTACAATGAGCAGTTCTTC. Amino acids: CASSIAGSYNEQFF. J is TRBJ2-1 and V is TRBV19; no clear D gene. Trimming took 3 bases from V and 3 from J, leaving 9 bases between them. Germline loops: CDR1 LNHDA, CDR2 SQIVND (reference sequence). The CDR3 has 14 amino acids.

Within the sample, this clone is medium-sized (0.01 to 0.1%). The chain recombines TRBV5-5 with TRBJ1-6, with 7 bases fitting TRBD1. Germline CDR1 reads SGHKS; CDR2 reads YYEKEE (reference sequence). CDR3 size: 16 residues. Trimming removed 1 base from V and 5 bases from J; junction bases left unmatched: 6. CDR3 bases: TGTGCCAGCAGCTTGACAGGGGACCTCCATAATTCACCCCTCCACTTT. Residues: CASSLTGDLHNSPLHF.

V gene TRBV28 combines with J gene TRBJ1-6; a weak D match, TRBD1 (5 bases). V was cut by 5 bases and J by 9 bases, with 14 bases left in between. This CDR3 contains 14 residues. CDR1 and CDR2 (germline): MDHEN, SYDVKM. The CDR3 region has the DNA TGTGCCAGCAGTCCCTCCTTGGGGGGTTCACCCCTCCACTTT. Its translation is CASSPSLGGSPLHF.

The chain employs TRBV10-3 and TRBJ1-5; D might be TRBD1 (5 bases). This CDR3 has 13 residues. Trimming cost V 10 bases and J 5 bases, with 15 bases left between them. Germline CDR1 reads ENHRY; CDR2 reads SYGVKD. The CDR3 spells CANQAGRDQPQHF. The CDR3 DNA follows: TGTGCCAATCAGGCAGGGCGTGATCAGCCCCAGCATTTT.

The chain combines TRBV24-1 with TRBJ2-3; TRBD2 matches at 7 bases. Germline trimming cut 3 bases from V and 0 bases from J; bases unmatched to any gene: 5. The CDR3 consists of 16 residues. The germline gives CDR1 KGHDR, CDR2 SFDVKD. The CDR3 loop is CATSDIARGSTDTQYF. The DNA of the CDR3 is TGTGCCACCAGTGATATAGCGCGGGGGAGCACAGATACGCAGTATTTT.

V and J are TRBV6-1 and TRBJ1-2; D possibly corresponds to TRBD1 (6 bases). Trimming took 0 bases from V and 5 from J, leaving 13 bases between them. From germline, CDR1 is MNHNS and CDR2 SASEGT. The CDR3 consists of 15 residues. The CDR3: CASSEAFRGLYGYTF. DNA for the CDR3: TGTGCCAGCAGTGAAGCCTTCAGGGGTTTATATGGCTACACCTTC.

The V call is TRBV7-2, the J call TRBJ2-7; D is perhaps TRBD1 (7 bases). This CDR3 spans 14 amino acids. Per the germline V gene, CDR1 is SGHTA and CDR2 is FQGNSA. V lost 3 bases, J lost 6 bases, and 15 bases lay in between. The DNA of the CDR3 is TGTGCCAGCAGCTTTTCAGGGGGGCAGGGCGAGCAGTACTTC. Translating gives CASSFSGGQGEQYF. Drawing the rest from reference TRBV7-2 and TRBJ2-7, the complete variable domain is GAGVSQSPSNKVTEKGKDVELRCDPISGHTALYWYRQSLGQGLEFLIYFQGNSAPDKSGLPSDRFSAERTGGSVSTLTIQRTQQEDSAVYLCASSFSGGQGEQYFGPGTRLTVT.

The chain couples TRBV5-1 to TRBJ2-5; D is possibly TRBD1 or TRBD2 (6 bases each). There are 14 residues in the CDR3. Germline CDR1 and CDR2: SGHRS and YFSETQ. With 3 bases removed from V and 4 bases from J, the gap between germline ends came to 13 bases. CDR3 in amino acids: CASSSGAPGETQYF. CDR3 DNA: TGCGCCAGCAGCTCGGGGGCCCCGGGAGAGACCCAGTACTTC.

V is TRBV5-6 and J is TRBJ1-3; D unresolved. The CDR3 loop spans 14 amino acids. V was trimmed by 2 bases and J by 0 bases, leaving 6 bases between them. CDR1 and CDR2 from the germline V gene are SGHDT and YYEEEE. CDR3 bases: TGTGCCAGCAGCTTAAGCGCCTCTGGAAACACCATATATTTT. Translated, it gives CASSLSASGNTIYF. Full variable domain (rest looked up from reference TRBV5-6 and TRBJ1-3): DAGVTQSPTHLIKTRGQQVTLRCSPKSGHDTVSWYQQALGQGPQFIFQYYEEEERQRGNFPDRFSGHQFPNYSSELNVNALLLGDSALYLCASSLSASGNTIYFGEGSWLTVV.

V usage is TRBV29-1 and J usage is TRBJ1-2, with 7 bases fitting TRBD1. V shed 7 bases and J 4 bases; nucleotides not matched to a gene: 12. CDR1 SQVTM and CDR2 ANQGSEA come from the germline V gene. This CDR3 region has 14 residues. The CDR3 region is CSASNRDSSYGYTF. As DNA, the CDR3 is TGCAGCGCATCAAACCGGGACAGCAGCTATGGCTACACCTTC. The variable domain in full, with the rest retrieved from reference TRBV29-1 and TRBJ1-2, is SAVISQKPSRDICQRGTSLTIQCQVDSQVTMMFWYRQQPGQSLTLIATANQGSEATYESGFVIDKFPISRPNLTFSTLTVSNMSPEDSSIYLCSASNRDSSYGYTFGSGTRLTVV.

The J gene is TRBJ1-3, the V gene TRBV11-2, with 9 bases lining up with TRBD1. The CDR3 loop spans 17 amino acids. V lost 1 base to trimming and J lost 0 bases; unmatched junction nucleotides: 4. From germline, CDR1 is SGHAT and CDR2 FQNNGV. CDR3 sequence (DNA): TGTGCCAGCAGCTTAGGTGGACAGGGGAGCTCTGGAAACACCATATATTTT. Translated, it gives CASSLGGQGSSGNTIYF.

The J gene is TRBJ1-4, the V gene TRBV7-9; possibly TRBD1 for D (5 bases). V lost 4 bases to trimming and J lost 5 bases, with 14 bases between them. The germline gives CDR1 SEHNR, CDR2 FQNEAQ (reference sequence). The CDR3 has 15 residues. CDR3 sequence reads: CASSSGQGGNEKLFF. Here the CDR3 DNA reads TGTGCCAGCAGCTCTGGCCAGGGCGGGAATGAAAAACTGTTTTTT.

The genes are TRBV5-1 and TRBJ2-1; 11 bases fit TRBD1. The CDR3 runs to 15 residues. Germline V CDR1 and CDR2: SGHRS, YFSETQ. V was clipped by 0 bases and J by 8 bases; unmatched bases: 4. This chain's CDR3 is CASSLGGQGADEQFF. DNA for the CDR3: TGCGCCAGCAGCTTGGGAGGACAGGGGGCCGATGAGCAGTTCTTC.

This chain uses TRBV9 with TRBJ2-6, with TRBD2 as a possible D gene (5 bases). The CDR3 totals 17 residues. Trimming stripped 1 base from V and 2 bases from J, with 13 bases between. CDR1 and CDR2 (germline): SGDLS, YYNGEE. This CDR3 is CASSVNREGPGANVLTF. In DNA, the CDR3 is TGTGCCAGCAGCGTAAACCGGGAAGGGCCTGGGGCCAACGTCCTGACTTTC.

The rearrangement joins TRBV19 to TRBJ1-2; D not resolved. In germline, CDR1 is LNHDA, CDR2 SQIVND (reference sequence). CDR3 length: 12 amino acids. V lost 4 bases, J lost 8 bases, and 11 bases lay in between. The CDR3 loop reads CASSKQPIGYTF. The CDR3 region has the DNA TGTGCCAGTAGTAAGCAGCCTATAGGCTACACCTTC.